The next 28 T cell receptor beta chains were all read from a single sample in a study of blood T cell repertoires in COVID-19 (TCRdb year 2020). To prepare the library, the immunoSEQ multiplex PCR assay was applied. Entries here come from immuneACCESS through TCRdb and include only in-frame sequences with V and J called. Some clones fail to appear in such tables; in the studies checked, an unresolved V gene covers under half of the shortfall, and the cause of the remainder is unknown. Counted in this sample were 120,000 to 150,000 clones; around 87% of them appeared once. The ten largest clones represent about 9.4% of the sample. Specimen: peripheral blood. The source is a woman aged 50 to 60 with active or convalescent COVID-19.

The rearrangement links TRBV18 to TRBJ1-5, with 7 bases identical to TRBD1. The CDR3 covers 15 residues. The V and J ends lost 2 bases and 4 bases, in that order; junction bases with no gene match: 5. The V gene's germline CDR1 is KGHSH and CDR2 LQKENI. The CDR3 bases are TGTGCCAGCTCACCAAGGGGGACAGAGAATCAGCCCCAGCATTTT. Its translation: CASSPRGTENQPQHF.

The CDR3 region is CAIRTGQGKTEAFF. Written as DNA, the CDR3 is TGTGCCATCAGGACGGGACAGGGAAAGACTGAAGCTTTCTTT. The chain has TRBV10-3 and TRBJ1-1; TRBD1 matches 9 bases. With V trimmed by 6 bases and J by 5 bases, 7 bases remained unmatched. The CDR3 consists of 14 residues. The germline V gene encodes CDR1 ENHRY and CDR2 SYGVKD.

This sequence joins TRBV4-3 and TRBJ1-1; D is ambiguous. Germline V gives CDR1 LGHNA, CDR2 YSLEER. The CDR3 is made up of 14 amino acids. V was pared by 1 base and J by 3 bases, with 9 bases between. CDR3 DNA: TGCGCCAGCAGCCAAGCACAGCAATACACTGAAGCTTTCTTT. Translation gives CASSQAQQYTEAFF.

This sequence joins TRBV27 and TRBJ1-4; D perhaps matches TRBD1 (6 bases). CDR3 size: 15 residues. In germline, CDR1 is MNHEY, CDR2 SMNVEV (reference sequence). The V end was cut by 7 bases, the J end by 0 bases, with 12 bases between. CDR3 residues: CASKSGGTTNEKLFF. CDR3 nucleotides: TGTGCCAGCAAAAGTGGGGGCACAACTAATGAAAAACTGTTTTTT.

V and J are TRBV18 and TRBJ1-2; TRBD1 might be the D (5 bases). V was cut by 0 bases and J by 8 bases, with 10 bases left in between. Per germline, CDR1 KGHSH and CDR2 LQKENI. This CDR3 region has 13 residues. The DNA of the CDR3 is TGTGCCAGCTCACCACCGGCAGGGCGAGGCTACACCTTC. Translation: CASSPPAGRGYTF.

The chain couples TRBV7-9 to TRBJ2-1; a weak D match, TRBD1 (5 bases). The CDR3 runs to 13 residues. Trimming removed 4 bases from V and 8 bases from J, with 12 bases in between. CDR1 and CDR2 (germline): SEHNR, FQNEAQ (reference sequence). The CDR3 loop reads CASSSRQRYEQFF. CDR3 DNA: TGTGCCAGCAGCTCGAGACAGAGGTATGAGCAGTTCTTC.

The chain links TRBV6-5 to TRBJ2-3; 12 bases map to TRBD2. Germline V CDR1 and CDR2: MNHEY, SVGAGI. Germline trimming cut 5 bases from V and 0 bases from J; bases unmatched to any gene: 0. This CDR3 comprises 15 residues. CDR3 coding DNA: TGTGCCAGCAGTCTAGCGGGGGGGAGCACAGATACGCAGTATTTT. Protein sequence: CASSLAGGSTDTQYF.

The chain carries TRBV6-5 and TRBJ1-5; 7 bases map to TRBD1. Germline V gene data show CDR1 as MNHEY and CDR2 as SVGAGI. V shed 6 bases, J shed 3 bases, and the junction held 8 bases outside the gene matches. The CDR3 runs to 15 residues. CDR3 region: CASSGGQANNQPQHF. For the CDR3, the DNA is TGTGCCAGCAGCGGTGGACAGGCGAACAATCAGCCCCAGCATTTT.

The chain has TRBV18 and TRBJ1-4; D might be TRBD1 (5 bases). This CDR3 spans 15 amino acids. Trimming shortened V by 1 base and J by 3 bases, and 9 bases separated the two germline ends. Germline loops: CDR1 KGHSH, CDR2 LQKENI. This chain's CDR3 is CASSPRQLANEKLFF. CDR3 nucleotides: TGTGCCAGCTCACCACGACAGCTGGCTAATGAAAAACTGTTTTTT. Full variable domain (remainder filled in from reference TRBV18 and TRBJ1-4): NAGVMQNPRHLVRRRGQEARLRCSPMKGHSHVYWYRQLPEEGLKFMVYLQKENIIDESGMPKERFSAEFPKEGPSILRIQQVVRGDSAAYFCASSPRQLANEKLFFGSGTQLSVL.

The gene calls are TRBV6-2 or TRBV6-3 and TRBJ2-7; TRBD1 is a possible D gene (6 bases). This CDR3 comprises 13 residues. Looked up from germline, CDR1 is MNHEY and CDR2 is SVGEGT. V was clipped by 6 bases and J by 4 bases, with 13 bases between them. CDR3 in amino acids: CASSPTGGYEQYF. The CDR3 nucleotides are TGTGCCAGCAGCCCGACAGGCGGGTACGAGCAGTACTTC.

This rearrangement joins TRBV14 to TRBJ2-5, with D perhaps matching TRBD1 (6 bases). This CDR3 region has 15 residues. The germline CDR1 and CDR2 sequences are SGHDN and FVKESK. V dropped 4 bases and J dropped 5 bases, with 17 bases sitting between them. The CDR3 loop reads CASSPHTGRGETQYF. The CDR3 DNA is TGTGCCAGCAGCCCCCATACAGGGAGAGGGGAGACCCAGTACTTC.

The chain recombines TRBV27 with TRBJ2-7; weak D call: TRBD2 (6 bases). CDR3 size: 15 residues. The ends were cut back, 5 bases at V and 4 bases at J, with 18 bases in the middle. CDR1 and CDR2 (germline): MNHEY, SMNVEV (reference sequence). Here the CDR3 reads CASSPHTGGLYEQYF. The CDR3 DNA reads TGTGCCAGCAGTCCCCATACCGGGGGATTATACGAGCAGTACTTC.

The chain couples TRBV30 to TRBJ1-1, with D uncertain. The CDR3 is 16 residues long. Trimming took off 5 bases at V and 1 base at J, with 20 bases between the two ends. CDR1 and CDR2 (germline): GTSNPN, SVGIG (reference sequence). CDR3 coding DNA: TGTGCCTGGTCCTACGGTGGGCCCCTGAAGAACACTGAAGCTTTCTTT. It is translated as CAWSYGGPLKNTEAFF.

A word on this clone: Other DNA sequences from this sample encode an identical CDR3 as well. V gene TRBV30 combines with J gene TRBJ1-2; unclear D gene. V was pared by 0 bases and J by 0 bases, with 5 bases between. The germline V gene has CDR1 GTSNPN and CDR2 SVGIG (reference sequence). This CDR3 is 13 amino acids long. The CDR3 sequence is CAWSVSTNYGYTF. CDR3 DNA sequence: TGTGCCTGGAGTGTATCAACTAACTATGGCTACACCTTC.

This clone was counted a few times. The genes are TRBV5-1 and TRBJ1-2; TRBD1 matches 8 bases. V gave up 3 bases and J gave up 6 bases; unmatched junction bases: 7. CDR1 is SGHRS and CDR2 is YFSETQ in the germline V gene. This CDR3 region has 14 residues. CDR3 sequence: CASSSIQGAHGYTF. Written as DNA, the CDR3 is TGCGCCAGCAGCTCAATCCAGGGGGCGCATGGCTACACCTTC.

V and J are TRBV6-5 and TRBJ2-1, with TRBD2 as a possible D gene (6 bases). From germline, CDR1 is MNHEY and CDR2 SVGAGI. V lost 7 bases and J 3 bases, leaving 16 bases between the germline ends. The CDR3 runs 15 residues. Here the CDR3 DNA reads TGTGCCAGCACCTCACAGCGGCGGGGCTACAATGAGCAGTTCTTC. Its translation is CASTSQRRGYNEQFF.

The genes are TRBV6-2 or TRBV6-3 and TRBJ2-1; maybe TRBD2 (5 bases). V lost 2 bases, J lost 3 bases, and 8 bases lay in between. There are 14 residues in the CDR3. Per the germline V gene, CDR1 is MNHEY and CDR2 is SVGEGT. The CDR3 coding sequence is TGTGCCAGCAGTTACCCCGAGGGCTACAATGAGCAGTTCTTC. Translating it yields CASSYPEGYNEQFF.

The chain joins TRBV30 to TRBJ2-4, with D hard to call. CDR1 and CDR2 from the germline V gene are GTSNPN and SVGIG (reference sequence). CDR3 length: 12 residues. The CDR3 nucleotides read TGTGCTCTTCTCCAGGAAAAAAACATTCAGTACTTC. This encodes CALLQEKNIQYF.

This clone was counted a few times. This rearrangement joins TRBV28 to TRBJ1-5; perhaps TRBD1 as D (5 bases). Germline V CDR1 and CDR2: MDHEN, SYDVKM. This CDR3 comprises 16 residues. V lost 4 bases, J lost 7 bases, and 20 bases lay in between. The CDR3 bases are TGTGCCAGCAGTTCCCCGACAGCTTTAAAGGGACAGCCCCAGCATTTT. It encodes CASSSPTALKGQPQHF. The variable domain in full, with the rest retrieved from reference TRBV28 and TRBJ1-5, is DVKVTQSSRYLVKRTGEKVFLECVQDMDHENMFWYRQDPGLGLRLIYFSYDVKMKEKGDIPEGYSVSREKKERFSLILESASTNQTSMYLCASSSPTALKGQPQHFGDGTRLSIL.

V usage is TRBV30 and J usage is TRBJ1-5; 11 bases agree with TRBD1. Looked up from germline, CDR1 is GTSNPN and CDR2 is SVGIG (reference sequence). The CDR3 sequence is 14 residues long. V lost 1 base and J lost 6; bases outside the gene matches: 2. CDR3 in DNA: TGTGCCTGGAGTGACGGACAGGGGGCTCAGCCCCAGCATTTT. Protein sequence: CAWSDGQGAQPQHF.

V is TRBV29-1 and J is TRBJ2-1, with 8 bases identical to TRBD2. V lost 6 bases and J lost 11; bases outside the gene matches: 24. CDR3 length equals 17 residues. Germline CDR1 SQVTM, CDR2 ANQGSEA. The CDR3 coding sequence is TGCAGCGTCAAAGGGGGGCACGGGATGGGACTAGTTAAGAAGCAGTTCTTC. Its protein product is CSVKGGHGMGLVKKQFF.

V and J are TRBV13 and TRBJ2-7; the match to TRBD1 covers 8 bases. V was clipped by 4 bases and J by 3 bases; unmatched bases: 2. Germline V gene sequence: CDR1 PRHDT, CDR2 FYEKMQ (reference sequence). The CDR3 is 13 residues long. The CDR3 protein is CASSSGQGYEQYF. As DNA, the CDR3 is TGTGCCAGCAGCTCAGGACAGGGCTACGAGCAGTACTTC.

This clone was seen just once. The chain combines TRBV6-2 or TRBV6-3 with TRBJ1-1, with a tentative D call TRBD1 (5 bases). V was trimmed by 0 bases and J by 5 bases, leaving 19 bases between them. CDR1 is MNHEY, CDR2 SVGEGT, per germline. The CDR3 extends over 17 amino acids. CDR3 DNA: TGTGCCAGCAGTTACTCGGATATTCAGGACATAAGGACTGAAGCTTTCTTT. Its protein is CASSYSDIQDIRTEAFF.

This chain links TRBV6-2 or TRBV6-3 with TRBJ2-1; TRBD2 matches at 14 bases. This CDR3 is 18 amino acids long. Trimming cost V 6 bases and J 0 bases; bases outside gene matches: 7. Germline V lookup: CDR1 MNHEY, CDR2 SVGEGT. For the CDR3, the DNA is TGTGCCAGCAGCGACGGGACTAGCGGGGGAAGCTCCTACAATGAGCAGTTCTTC. Its protein product is CASSDGTSGGSSYNEQFF.

This CDR3 is CASSPRTGGETQYF. CDR3 nucleotide sequence: TGTGCCAGCAGCCCCCGGACAGGGGGAGAGACCCAGTACTTC. The V gene is TRBV7-6, the J gene TRBJ2-5, with 10 bases lining up with TRBD1. The CDR3 spans 14 residues. In germline, CDR1 is SGHVS, CDR2 FNYEAQ. Trimming took 5 bases from V and 4 from J; bases not matched to a gene: 4.

The V and J genes are TRBV19 and TRBJ1-1; 7 bases line up with TRBD1. CDR3 length: 15 amino acids. Germline lookup yields CDR1 LNHDA and CDR2 SQIVND (reference sequence). V lost 6 bases to trimming and J lost 3 bases; unmatched junction nucleotides: 10. The CDR3 loop is CASSIGQATYTEAFF. Here the CDR3 DNA reads TGTGCCAGTAGCATCGGACAGGCGACGTACACTGAAGCTTTCTTT.

CDR3 region: CAISIQGENTEAFF. Here the CDR3 DNA reads TGTGCCATCAGCATACAGGGGGAGAACACTGAAGCTTTCTTT. V gene TRBV10-3 combines with J gene TRBJ1-1; 8 nucleotides agree with TRBD1. J lost 1 base, V lost 6 bases, and 4 bases had no gene match. This CDR3 has 14 amino acids. Germline V gene data show CDR1 as ENHRY and CDR2 as SYGVKD.

This chain uses TRBV29-1 with TRBJ2-7; 11 bases agree with TRBD1. Germline trimming cut 6 bases from V and 5 bases from J; bases unmatched to any gene: 3. CDR3 length: 12 amino acids. Germline V CDR1 and CDR2: SQVTM, ANQGSEA. As DNA, the CDR3 is TGCAGCGTGGGACAGGGGGTGAACGAGCAGTACTTC. Amino acids: CSVGQGVNEQYF.